This T cell receptor beta chain comes out of a study of cytomegalovirus exposure and HLA in healthy donors. At the level of the study: Roughly 170 million T cells yielded 117 million unique TCR beta sequences in earlier analysis. Early on, a data release was issued that held about 85 million unique TCRs from HLA-typed donors. Regarding the study as a whole: CMV serostatus was the sole immune exposure information available. Analysis was carried out at a later point, and it linked a missense DCLRE1C variant to TCR beta V- and J-gene trimming.

Details on this clone: The antigen is unknown.

Primers: 60 Vbeta forward and 13 Jbeta reverse. Only in-frame clones appear in the TCRdb table, and some are missing; sequencing was by immunoSEQ multiplex PCR. The data show roughly 160,000 clones, with around four fifths seen just once and 1% to 1.5% held by the top ten. Between the trimmed V and J ends, which lost 6 bases and 3 bases, there was a span of 11 bases. The CDR3 has 12 residues. Looked up from germline, CDR1 is SQVTM and CDR2 is ANQGSEA. The chain employs TRBV29-1 and TRBJ2-5; TRBD2 is a possible D gene (6 bases). Material for sequencing was PBMCs. The sequence was obtained from a boy between 2 and 10 years old in good health and CMV-seronegative. The CDR3 region is CSVWDSEETQYF. Here the CDR3 DNA reads TGCAGCGTCTGGGACTCCGAAGAGACCCAGTACTTC.